The T cell receptor (beta chain) under discussion was sequenced for a study of shared T cell receptors in the human thymus. Libraries were prepared by immunoSEQ multiplex PCR; TCRdb keeps only in-frame clonotypes and omits some of them. The table includes fewer than 700,000 clones, approximately 87% detected once. This clone was observed once. The CDR3 covers 17 residues. V trimming: 1 base; J trimming: 5 bases; junction bases outside the gene matches: 8. Germline CDR1 and CDR2: LNHNV and YYDKDF (reference sequence). The same sample was also used in a study of human thymus T cells. From that report: Corrective surgery for congenital heart defects was being performed on the healthy Finnish infants who served as donors.

Sequences were obtained from thymocytes. The chain uses TRBV15 and TRBJ2-7; 13 bases align to TRBD2. The sequence was obtained from a boy less than two years old with a congenital heart defect. The CDR3 loop is CATSRATSGRAENEQYF. CDR3 DNA sequence: TGTGCCACCAGCAGAGCAACTAGCGGGAGGGCCGAGAACGAGCAGTACTTC.